The rows below give T cell receptor beta chains drawn from one sample of a study of Ad26.COV2.S vaccination and SARS-CoV-2 variants. Sequenced by immunoSEQ multiplex PCR; TCRdb stores in-frame clones only, minus some. The sample lists approximately 400,000 clones, around 90% occurring once. The specimen was peripheral blood, collected after recovery from COVID-19. These receptors all come from a human donor who had recovered from COVID-19. CDR3s leave out the opening cysteine and the closing phenylalanine or tryptophan. Each record gives: V gene, J gene, CDR3 protein.

TRBV19	TRBJ1-6	ASSIAGTAKPLH
TRBV6-2/TRBV6-3	TRBJ1-5	ASSYRVVNQPQH
TRBV7-2	TRBJ1-1	ASSYDRMNTEAF
TRBV9	TRBJ2-1	ASNPQVPGGSHEQF
TRBV4-1	TRBJ1-1	ASSQDPLLMNTEAF
TRBV19	TRBJ1-1	ASSIATGAAF
TRBV10-3	TRBJ2-7	AIRGEGTYEQY
TRBV19	TRBJ1-1	ASSFLGGATEAF
TRBV12-3/TRBV12-4	TRBJ2-7	ASSLMGSKY
TRBV9	TRBJ1-1	ASSPGRVKDTEAF
TRBV5-1	TRBJ1-1	ASSPQPDRRMNTEAF
TRBV7-9	TRBJ1-1	ASSRGQGTTEAF
TRBV5-1	TRBJ2-1	ASSVGQDRYNEQF
TRBV4-2	TRBJ1-2	ASSQEGGRAYGYT
TRBV5-6	TRBJ2-5	ASSFRGGGETQY
TRBV4-1	TRBJ1-1	ASSPGDRRGTEAF
TRBV18	TRBJ2-4	ASSPQETNHFQY
TRBV27	TRBJ1-2	ASSLSETARGYT
TRBV9	TRBJ2-1	ASSSPGGNSYNEQF
TRBV25-1	TRBJ1-2	ASRSTGGKNYGYT
TRBV7-9	TRBJ1-4	ASTPGRGANEKLF
TRBV18	TRBJ2-5	ASSPSRETQY
TRBV2	TRBJ1-2	ASSGTLNYGYT
TRBV9	TRBJ2-1	ASSPNEQF
TRBV9	TRBJ2-6	ASSVRDVSGANVLT
TRBV9	TRBJ1-2	ASSVVRQGGQT
TRBV11-2	TRBJ1-3	ASSLMGGNTIY
TRBV11-2	TRBJ1-2	ASSVTEGGRNGYT
TRBV28	TRBJ1-2	ASRVPVEGYT
TRBV27	TRBJ1-1	ASSLYYNGPRTEAF
TRBV13	TRBJ2-3	ASHLWPDTQY
TRBV12-3/TRBV12-4	TRBJ1-1	ASSLDKGTEAF
TRBV5-4	TRBJ2-7	ASSSPGGYEQY
TRBV2	TRBJ1-1	ASAGIAKIAF
TRBV27	TRBJ1-1	ASTGQGAQTEAF
TRBV5-1	TRBJ2-3	ASSLEGGRTDTQY
TRBV5-6	TRBJ1-2	ASSLAAGEVRGYT
TRBV12-3/TRBV12-4	TRBJ1-2	ASAANYGYT
TRBV9	TRBJ2-5	ASSVVGSRQETQY
TRBV7-9	TRBJ2-7	ASSPWTSGGEQY
TRBV7-2	TRBJ2-5	ASSPQGTETQY
TRBV12-3/TRBV12-4	TRBJ1-2	ASSLGTNYGYT
TRBV12-3/TRBV12-4	TRBJ1-5	ASSLLNSQPQH
TRBV15	TRBJ2-1	ATSRDPGGSYNEQF
TRBV5-4	TRBJ1-5	ASSAEINQPQH
TRBV9	TRBJ1-1	ASSFLLNTEAF
TRBV7-8	TRBJ1-1	ASSLAPTGGYGNTEAF